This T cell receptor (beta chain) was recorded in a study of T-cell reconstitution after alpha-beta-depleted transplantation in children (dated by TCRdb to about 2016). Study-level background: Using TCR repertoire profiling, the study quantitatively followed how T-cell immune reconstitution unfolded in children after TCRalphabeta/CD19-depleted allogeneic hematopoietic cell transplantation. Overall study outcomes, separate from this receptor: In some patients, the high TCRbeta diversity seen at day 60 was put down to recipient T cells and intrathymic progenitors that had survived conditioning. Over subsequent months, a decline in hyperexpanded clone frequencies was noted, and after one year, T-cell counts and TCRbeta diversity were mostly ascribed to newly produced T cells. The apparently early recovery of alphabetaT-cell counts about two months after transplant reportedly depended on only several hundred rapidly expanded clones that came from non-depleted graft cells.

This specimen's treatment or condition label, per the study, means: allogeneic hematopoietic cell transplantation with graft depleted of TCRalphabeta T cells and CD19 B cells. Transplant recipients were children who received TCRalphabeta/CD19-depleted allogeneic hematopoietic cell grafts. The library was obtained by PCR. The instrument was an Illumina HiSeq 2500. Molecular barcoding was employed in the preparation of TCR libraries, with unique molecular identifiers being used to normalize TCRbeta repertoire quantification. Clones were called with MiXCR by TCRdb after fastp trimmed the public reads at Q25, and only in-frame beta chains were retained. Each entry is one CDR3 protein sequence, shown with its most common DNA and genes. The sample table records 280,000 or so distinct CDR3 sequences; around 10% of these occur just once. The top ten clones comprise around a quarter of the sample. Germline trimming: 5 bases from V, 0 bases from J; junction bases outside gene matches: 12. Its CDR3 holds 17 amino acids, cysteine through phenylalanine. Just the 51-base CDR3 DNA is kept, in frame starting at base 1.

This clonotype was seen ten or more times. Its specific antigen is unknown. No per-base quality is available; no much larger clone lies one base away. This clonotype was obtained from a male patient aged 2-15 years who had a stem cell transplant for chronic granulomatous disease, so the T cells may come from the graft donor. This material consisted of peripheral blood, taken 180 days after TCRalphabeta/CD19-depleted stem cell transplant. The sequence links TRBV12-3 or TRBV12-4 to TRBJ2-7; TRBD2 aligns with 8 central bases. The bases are TGTGCCAGCAGTCCCTATCTAGCGGGCGTAGGCTCCTACGAGCAGTACTTC. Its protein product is CASSPYLAGVGSYEQYF.